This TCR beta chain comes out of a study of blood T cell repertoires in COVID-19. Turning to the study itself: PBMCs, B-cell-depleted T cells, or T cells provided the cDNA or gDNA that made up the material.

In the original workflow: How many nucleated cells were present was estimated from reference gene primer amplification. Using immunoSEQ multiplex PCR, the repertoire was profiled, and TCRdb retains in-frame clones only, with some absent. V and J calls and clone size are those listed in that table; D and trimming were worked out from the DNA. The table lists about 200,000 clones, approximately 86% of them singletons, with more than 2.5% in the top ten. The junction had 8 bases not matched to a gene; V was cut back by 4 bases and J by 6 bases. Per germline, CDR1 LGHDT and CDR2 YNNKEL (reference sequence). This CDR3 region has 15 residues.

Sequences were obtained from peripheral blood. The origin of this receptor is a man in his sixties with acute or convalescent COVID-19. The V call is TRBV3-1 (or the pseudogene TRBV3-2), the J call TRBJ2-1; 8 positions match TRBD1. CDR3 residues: CASSLRTGRINEQFF. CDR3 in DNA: TGTGCCAGCAGCCTACGGACAGGGAGGATCAATGAGCAGTTCTTC.